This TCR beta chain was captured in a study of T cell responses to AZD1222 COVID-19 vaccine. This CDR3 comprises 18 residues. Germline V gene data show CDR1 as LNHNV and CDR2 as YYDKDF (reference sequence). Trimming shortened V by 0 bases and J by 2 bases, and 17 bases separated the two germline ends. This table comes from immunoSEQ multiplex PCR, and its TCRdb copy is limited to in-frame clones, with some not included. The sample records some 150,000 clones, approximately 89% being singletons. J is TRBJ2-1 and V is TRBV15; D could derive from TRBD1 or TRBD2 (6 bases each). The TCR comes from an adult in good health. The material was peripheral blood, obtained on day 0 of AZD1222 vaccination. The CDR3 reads CATSRDVPTGGTYNEQFF. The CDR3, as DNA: TGTGCCACCAGCAGAGATGTTCCGACAGGAGGGACCTACAATGAGCAGTTCTTC.